This T cell receptor (beta chain) appears in the sequencing data of a study of cytomegalovirus exposure and HLA in healthy donors. Findings and limits, study-wide: It was reported that the classifier diagnosed cytomegalovirus status with high specificity and sensitivity in both the original and validation cohorts. Researchers catalogued some 160 TCR beta chains as cytomegalovirus-associated. Whilst most TCR sequences proved rare, a subset of public TCRs occurred across many donors.

Profiling relied on immunoSEQ multiplex PCR, and the TCRdb table lists in-frame clones only, not all of them. The sample lists some 170,000 clones, roughly 80% occurring once. This CDR3 comprises 13 residues. Trimming cost V 3 bases and J 3 bases, with 7 bases left between them. Germline CDR1 SGHVS, CDR2 FNYEAQ. As regards this clone: As yet, its antigen is unknown.

This TCR derives from a man between 25 and 39 years old in good health and CMV-seropositive. The specimen sequenced was PBMCs. The rearrangement links TRBV7-6 to TRBJ2-3; D remains ambiguous. CDR3 in DNA: TGTGCCAGCAGCTTCGGTAGAACAGATACGCAGTATTTT. Translated, it gives CASSFGRTDTQYF.